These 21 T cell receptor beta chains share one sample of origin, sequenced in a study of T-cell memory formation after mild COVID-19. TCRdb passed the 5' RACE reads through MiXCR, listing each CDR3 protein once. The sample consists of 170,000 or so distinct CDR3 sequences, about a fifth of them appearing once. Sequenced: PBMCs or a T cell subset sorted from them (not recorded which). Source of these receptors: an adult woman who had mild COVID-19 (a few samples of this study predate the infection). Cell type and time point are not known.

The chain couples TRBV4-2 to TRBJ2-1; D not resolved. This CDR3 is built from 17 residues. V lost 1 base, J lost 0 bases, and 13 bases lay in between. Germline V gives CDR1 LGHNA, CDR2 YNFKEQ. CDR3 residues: CASSQALDQSSYNEQFF. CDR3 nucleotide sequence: TGTGCCAGCAGCCAAGCTCTAGACCAGAGCTCCTACAATGAGCAGTTCTTC.

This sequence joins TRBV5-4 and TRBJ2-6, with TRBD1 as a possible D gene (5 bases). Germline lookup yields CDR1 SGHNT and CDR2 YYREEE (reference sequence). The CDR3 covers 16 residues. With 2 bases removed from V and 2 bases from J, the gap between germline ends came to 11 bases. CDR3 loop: CASSFRVIAGANVLTF. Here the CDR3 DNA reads TGTGCCAGCAGCTTCAGGGTAATTGCTGGGGCCAACGTCCTGACTTTC.

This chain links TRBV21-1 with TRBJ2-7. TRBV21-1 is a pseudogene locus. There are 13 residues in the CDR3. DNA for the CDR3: TGTGCCAGCAGCAACAGTAAACTCTACGAGCAGTACTTC. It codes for CASSNSKLYEQYF.

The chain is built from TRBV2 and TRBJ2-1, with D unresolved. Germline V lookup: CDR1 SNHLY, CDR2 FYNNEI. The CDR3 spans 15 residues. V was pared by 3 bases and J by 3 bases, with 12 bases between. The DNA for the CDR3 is TGTGCCAGCAGTGAGCAGCAGACCAACTACAATGAGCAGTTCTTC. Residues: CASSEQQTNYNEQFF.

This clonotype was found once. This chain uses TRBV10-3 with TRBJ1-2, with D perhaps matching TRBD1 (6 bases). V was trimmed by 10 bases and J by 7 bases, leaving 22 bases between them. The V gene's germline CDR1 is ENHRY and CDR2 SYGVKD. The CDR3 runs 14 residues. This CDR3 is CATESGAGEGGYTF. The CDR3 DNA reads TGTGCCACCGAATCGGGTGCAGGGGAGGGTGGCTACACCTTC.

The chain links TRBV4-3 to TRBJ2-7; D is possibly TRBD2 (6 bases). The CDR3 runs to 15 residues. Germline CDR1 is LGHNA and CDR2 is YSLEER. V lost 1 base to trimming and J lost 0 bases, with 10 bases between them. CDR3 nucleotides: TGCGCCAGCAGCCAAGCGCGGGGAAGCTCCTACGAGCAGTACTTC. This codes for CASSQARGSSYEQYF.

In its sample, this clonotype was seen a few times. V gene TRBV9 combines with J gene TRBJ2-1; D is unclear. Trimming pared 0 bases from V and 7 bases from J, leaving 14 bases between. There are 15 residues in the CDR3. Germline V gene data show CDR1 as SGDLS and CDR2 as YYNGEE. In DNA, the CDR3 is TGTGCCAGCAGCGTAGGGAGTAGTGCACGGAATGAGCAGTTCTTC. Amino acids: CASSVGSSARNEQFF.

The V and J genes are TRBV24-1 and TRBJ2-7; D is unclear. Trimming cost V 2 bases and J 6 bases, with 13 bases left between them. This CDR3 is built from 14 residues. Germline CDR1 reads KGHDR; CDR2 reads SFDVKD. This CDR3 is CATSDSASDPEQYF. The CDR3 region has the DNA TGTGCCACCAGTGATTCCGCGTCGGATCCCGAGCAGTACTTC.

The CDR3 protein is CASSLSQGSEQYF. CDR3 in DNA: TGTGCCAGCAGCTTATCTCAAGGGAGCGAGCAGTACTTC. V and J are TRBV7-8 and TRBJ2-7; maybe TRBD2 (5 bases). V dropped 2 bases and J dropped 6 bases, with 11 bases sitting between them. The CDR3 contains 13 residues. Germline CDR1 is SGHVS and CDR2 is FQNEAQ.

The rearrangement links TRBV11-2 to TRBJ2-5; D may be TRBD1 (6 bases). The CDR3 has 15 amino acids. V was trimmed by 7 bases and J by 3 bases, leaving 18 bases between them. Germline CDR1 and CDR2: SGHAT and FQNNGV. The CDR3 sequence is CASTTSGENEETQYF. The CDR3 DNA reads TGTGCCAGCACCACATCAGGGGAAAATGAAGAGACCCAGTACTTC.

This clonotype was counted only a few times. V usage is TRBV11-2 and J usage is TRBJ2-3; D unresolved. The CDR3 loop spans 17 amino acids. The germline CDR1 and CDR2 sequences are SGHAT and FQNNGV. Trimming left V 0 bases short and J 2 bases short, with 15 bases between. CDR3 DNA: TGTGCCAGCAGCTTAGAGGGCCCAGGTGTCTCCACAGATACGCAGTATTTT. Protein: CASSLEGPGVSTDTQYF.

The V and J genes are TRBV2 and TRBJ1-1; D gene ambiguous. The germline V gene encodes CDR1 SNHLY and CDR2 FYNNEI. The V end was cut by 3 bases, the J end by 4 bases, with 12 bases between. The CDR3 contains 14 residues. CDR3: CASSEEASATEAFF. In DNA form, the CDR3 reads TGTGCCAGCAGTGAGGAGGCCTCGGCCACTGAAGCTTTCTTT.

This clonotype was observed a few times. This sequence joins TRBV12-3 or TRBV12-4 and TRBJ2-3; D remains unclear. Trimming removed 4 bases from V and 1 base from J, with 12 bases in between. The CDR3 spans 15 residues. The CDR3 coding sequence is TGTGCCAGCAGTTCGAGTCAAAAGGGCACAGATACGCAGTATTTT. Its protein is CASSSSQKGTDTQYF.

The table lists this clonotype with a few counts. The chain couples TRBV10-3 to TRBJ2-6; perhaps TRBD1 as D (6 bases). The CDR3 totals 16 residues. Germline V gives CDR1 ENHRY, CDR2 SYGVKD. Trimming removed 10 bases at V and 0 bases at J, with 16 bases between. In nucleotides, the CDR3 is TGTGCCACTTCACTCATGGGGGCCTCTGGGGCCAACGTCCTGACTTTC. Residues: CATSLMGASGANVLTF.

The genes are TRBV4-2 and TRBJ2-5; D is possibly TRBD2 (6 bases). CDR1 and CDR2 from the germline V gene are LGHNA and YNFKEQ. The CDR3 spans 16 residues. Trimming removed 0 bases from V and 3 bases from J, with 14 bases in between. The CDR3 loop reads CASSQELSRLEETQYF. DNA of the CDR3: TGTGCCAGCAGCCAAGAGCTTTCTAGACTAGAAGAGACCCAGTACTTC.

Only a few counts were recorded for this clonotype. In DNA form, the CDR3 reads TGTGCCAGCAGCTTAACCCAGGTCAGGGGAGATACGCAGTATTTT. Encoded protein: CASSLTQVRGDTQYF. The genes are TRBV7-6 and TRBJ2-3; the D gene is possibly TRBD1 (6 bases). Germline V gene lookup returns CDR1 SGHVS and CDR2 FNYEAQ. Trimming shortened V by 2 bases and J by 5 bases, and 14 bases separated the two germline ends. This CDR3 region has 15 residues.

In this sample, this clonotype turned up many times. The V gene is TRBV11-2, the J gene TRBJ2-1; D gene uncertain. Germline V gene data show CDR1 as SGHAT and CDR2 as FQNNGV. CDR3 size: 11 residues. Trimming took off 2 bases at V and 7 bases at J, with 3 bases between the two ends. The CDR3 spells CASSLINEQFF. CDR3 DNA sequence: TGTGCCAGCAGCTTAATTAATGAGCAGTTCTTC.

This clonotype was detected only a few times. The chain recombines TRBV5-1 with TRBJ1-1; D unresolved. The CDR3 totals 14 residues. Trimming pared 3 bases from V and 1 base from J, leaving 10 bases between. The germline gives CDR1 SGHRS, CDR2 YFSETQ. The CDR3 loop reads CASSSGEGNTEAFF. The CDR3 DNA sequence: TGCGCCAGCAGCTCCGGGGAGGGGAACACTGAAGCTTTCTTT.

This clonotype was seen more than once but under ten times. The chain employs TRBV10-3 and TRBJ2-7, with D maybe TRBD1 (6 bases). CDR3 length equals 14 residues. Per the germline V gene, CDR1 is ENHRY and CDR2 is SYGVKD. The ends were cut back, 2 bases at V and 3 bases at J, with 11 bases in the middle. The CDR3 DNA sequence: TGTGCCATCAGTGAGCAGGGGTTAGGCTACGAGCAGTACTTC. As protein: CAISEQGLGYEQYF.

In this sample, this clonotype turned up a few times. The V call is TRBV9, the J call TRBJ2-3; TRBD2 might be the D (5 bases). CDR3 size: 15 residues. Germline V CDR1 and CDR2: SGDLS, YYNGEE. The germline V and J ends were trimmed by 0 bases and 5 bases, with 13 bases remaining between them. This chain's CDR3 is CASSVVSLAGDTQYF. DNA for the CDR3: TGTGCCAGCAGCGTAGTTTCTCTAGCAGGAGATACGCAGTATTTT.

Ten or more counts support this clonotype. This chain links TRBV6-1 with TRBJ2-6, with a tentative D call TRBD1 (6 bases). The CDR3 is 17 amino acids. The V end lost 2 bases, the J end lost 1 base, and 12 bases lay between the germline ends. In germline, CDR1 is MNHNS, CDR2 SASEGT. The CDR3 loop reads CASSELARGSGANVLTF. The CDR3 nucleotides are TGTGCCAGCAGTGAACTGGCCAGGGGTTCTGGGGCCAACGTCCTGACTTTC.